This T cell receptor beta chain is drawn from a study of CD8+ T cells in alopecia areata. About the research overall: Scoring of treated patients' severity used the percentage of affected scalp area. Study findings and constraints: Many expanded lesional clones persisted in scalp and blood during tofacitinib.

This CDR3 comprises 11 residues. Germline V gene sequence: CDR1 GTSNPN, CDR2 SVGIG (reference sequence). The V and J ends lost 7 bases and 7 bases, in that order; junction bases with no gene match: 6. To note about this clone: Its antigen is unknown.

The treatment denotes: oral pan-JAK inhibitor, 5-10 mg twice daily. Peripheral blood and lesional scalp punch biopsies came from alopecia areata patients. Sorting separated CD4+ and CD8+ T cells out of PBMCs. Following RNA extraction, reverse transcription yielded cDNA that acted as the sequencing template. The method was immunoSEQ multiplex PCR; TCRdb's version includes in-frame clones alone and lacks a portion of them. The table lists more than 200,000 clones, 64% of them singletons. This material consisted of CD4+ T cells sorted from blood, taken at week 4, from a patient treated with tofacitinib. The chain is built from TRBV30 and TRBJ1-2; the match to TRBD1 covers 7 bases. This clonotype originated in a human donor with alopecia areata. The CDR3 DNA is TGTGCCTCGTCACAGGGGATTGGCTACACCTTC. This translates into CASSQGIGYTF.